Listed below are T cell receptor beta chains from one sample, sequenced in a study of blood T cell repertoires in COVID-19. Using immunoSEQ multiplex PCR, the repertoire was profiled, and TCRdb retains in-frame clones only, with some absent. The top ten hold roughly 8.7% of the sample, which has approximately 94,000 clones, around 90% seen once. Sequencing used peripheral blood. The receptors were gathered from a woman aged 70-85 years with acute or convalescent COVID-19. CDR3s include the opening cysteine and the closing phenylalanine or tryptophan. D genes are given only for firm matches. Not every row has a clone size; where given, it reads once, few, many or a size class.

clone size,D gene,V gene,J gene,CDR3 length,CDR3 protein,CDR3 DNA
once,TRBD1,TRBV5-6,TRBJ2-5,16,CASSFVGQGAQETQYF,TGTGCCAGCAGCTTTGTGGGACAGGGGGCGCAAGAGACCCAGTACTTC
NA,NA,TRBV29-1,TRBJ1-2,12,CSVSGQIGGYTF,TGCAGCGTTTCTGGACAGATTGGAGGCTACACCTTC
NA,TRBD1,TRBV6-5,TRBJ2-1,12,CASKQGWNEQFF,TGTGCCAGCAAACAGGGGTGGAATGAGCAGTTCTTC
NA,NA,TRBV6-5,TRBJ2-7,15,CASSYGSEGLIEQYF,TGTGCCAGCAGTTACGGTTCGGAGGGACTGATCGAGCAGTACTTC
few,TRBD1,TRBV7-9,TRBJ1-6,15,CASSLRGQAVSPLHF,TGTGCCAGCAGCTTAAGGGGACAGGCGGTTTCACCCCTCCACTTT
NA,NA,TRBV15,TRBJ2-1,15,CATSRDTSGVGEQFF,TGTGCCACCAGCAGAGATACGTCCGGGGTAGGAGAGCAGTTCTTC
NA,NA,TRBV19,TRBJ1-5,14,CASSIGGKQQPQHF,TGTGCCAGTAGTATTGGAGGAAAACAACAGCCCCAGCATTTT
NA,NA,TRBV10-1,TRBJ1-4,13,CASSEEVNEKLFF,TGCGCCAGCAGTGAGGAGGTTAATGAAAAACTGTTTTTT
NA,NA,TRBV30,TRBJ1-2,12,CAWSSAVYGYTF,TGTGCCTGGTCCTCTGCGGTCTATGGCTACACCTTC
once,TRBD1,TRBV10-3,TRBJ1-2,12,CAISPRGVGYTF,TGTGCCATCAGCCCCAGGGGGGTTGGCTACACCTTC
NA,TRBD2,TRBV6-1,TRBJ2-1,15,CASSEIAGVGNEQFF,TGTGCCAGCAGTGAAATAGCGGGAGTTGGCAATGAGCAGTTCTTC